These T cell receptor beta chains were read from a single sample in a study of read filtering for tumor transcriptome and immune sequencing. In TCRdb, the reads were re-called with MiXCR into one record per CDR3 protein. Of about 86,000 distinct CDR3 sequences listed, 9% to 15% were seen once; the top ten hold more than 13%. The sequencing sample was made of a population of CD138-negative cells sorted from bone marrow. These receptors all come from a donor aged 40 or older with multiple myeloma. CDR3s include the opening cysteine and the closing phenylalanine or tryptophan. The D gene is left open where the match is weak. Some rows have no size entry. The others give once, few or many, or a class for an expanded clone.

size,V,J,D,DNA,CDR3
many,TRBV20-1,TRBJ2-1,-,TGCAGTGCGACGCCATTATCCCCTAGTCAGTTCTTC,CSATPLSPSQFF
-,TRBV27,TRBJ2-1,TRBD1,TGTGCCAGCAGGTTAAGGGGACAGGGGATGGGCAATGAGCGGTTCTTC,CASRLRGQGMGNERFF
many,TRBV5-1,TRBJ2-7,-,TGCGCCAGCAGCTTCGACGGCCCCTACTACGAGCAGTACTTC,CASSFDGPYYEQYF
many,TRBV20-1,TRBJ1-3,-,TGCAGTGCTAGAACCCAGGAGGGAATGAGAAACACCATATATTTT,CSARTQEGMRNTIYF
many,TRBV7-2,TRBJ2-7,TRBD2,TGTGCCAGCAGCTTAGGTTGGGGTAGCGGGAGAAAGAACGAGCAGTACTTC,CASSLGWGSGRKNEQYF
many,TRBV18,TRBJ2-7,TRBD2,TGTGCCAGCTCCCGGGGAGGGGTGACTAGCTCCTACGAGCAGTACTTC,CASSRGGVTSSYEQYF
many,TRBV29-1,TRBJ2-1,-,TGCAGCGTTCTTAAGAATTCCAATGAGCAGTTCTTC,CSVLKNSNEQFF
many,TRBV6-2/TRBV6-3,TRBJ2-3,-,TGTGCCAGCAAGTCCGTAATTCCTAGCACAGATACGCAGTATTTT,CASKSVIPSTDTQYF
many,TRBV7-9,TRBJ2-7,-,TGTGCCAGCAGTCGAACTTGGGAGCAGTACTTC,CASSRTWEQYF
many,TRBV5-6,TRBJ2-2,-,TGTGCCAGCTCACGGGAAGGTCGCACCGGGGAGCTGTTTTTT,CASSREGRTGELFF
few,TRBV28,TRBJ2-3,TRBD1,TGTGCCAGCAGATCCCCGGGACAGTTGTCAGATACGCAGTATTTT,CASRSPGQLSDTQYF
many,TRBV5-1,TRBJ2-5,TRBD2,TGCGCCAGCAGCCGGACTAGCGGGAGGGCCGAGACCCAGTACTTC,CASSRTSGRAETQYF
many,TRBV6-1,TRBJ2-1,TRBD2,TGTGCCAGCAGTGTGAACGGGAGGGCCTGGGACAATGAGCAGTTCTTC,CASSVNGRAWDNEQFF
many,TRBV29-1,TRBJ1-2,-,TGCAGCGTTGAAGATCGTGACCCGCTTGAGGGCTACACCTTC,CSVEDRDPLEGYTF
many,TRBV7-3,TRBJ2-2,TRBD1,TGTGCCAGCAGCCCCAGACCGGGACAGGGGTTCACCGGGGAGCTGTTTTTT,CASSPRPGQGFTGELFF
many,TRBV3-1,TRBJ2-1,-,TGTGCCAGCAGCCAAGCGAGGAGCCACAATGAGCAGTTCTTC,CASSQARSHNEQFF
few,TRBV7-9,TRBJ2-1,TRBD1,TGTGCCAGCAGCTTAAAGGGGGCGGACAGTTCGGTCTTC,CASSLKGADSSVF
few,TRBV11-3,TRBJ2-2,TRBD1,TGTGCCAGCAGCGGGGACAGGGAATCCGGGGAGCTGTTTTTT,CASSGDRESGELFF
many,TRBV9,TRBJ2-1,-,TGTGCCAGCAGCGTATCCGGGGGCGCTTTCAATGAGCAGTTCTTC,CASSVSGGAFNEQFF
many,TRBV5-1,TRBJ2-7,-,TGCGCCAGCAGCTTCGACCCGGGACTCCCAAGTGAGCAGTACTTC,CASSFDPGLPSEQYF
-,TRBV7-3,TRBJ2-2,TRBD2,TGTGCCAGCAGCCCACAGAGCGGGGCGAACACCGGGGAGCTGTTTTTT,CASSPQSGANTGELFF
many,TRBV27,TRBJ2-3,-,TGTGCCAGCAGAAACAGGGGAGGTACAGATACGCAGTATTTT,CASRNRGGTDTQYF
many,TRBV5-1,TRBJ1-1,-,TGCGCCAGCCTATCTGGAGACGGGAACACTGAAGCTTTCTTT,CASLSGDGNTEAFF
many,TRBV7-9,TRBJ2-2,TRBD2,TGTGCCAGCAGCCCTAGCGGATATTCCGGGGAGCTGTTTTTT,CASSPSGYSGELFF
many,TRBV11-2,TRBJ2-3,TRBD2,TGTGCCAGCAGCCTCACCCAGGGACTAGCGGGAGGAGAGAGAACAGATACGCAGTATTTT,CASSLTQGLAGGERTDTQYF
many,TRBV12-3/TRBV12-4,TRBJ1-1,-,TGTGCCAGCAGGGACCGGGACGTATCGAACACTGAAGCTTTCTTT,CASRDRDVSNTEAFF
many,TRBV5-4,TRBJ2-3,TRBD2,TGTGCCAGCAGCAGGGTAGCGGGGATCACAGATACGCAGTATTTT,CASSRVAGITDTQYF
few,TRBV2,TRBJ2-3,TRBD2,TGTGCCAGCTTACTAGCGGGAGGGCCGGTTACGCAGTATTTT,CASLLAGGPVTQYF
many,TRBV29-1,TRBJ2-1,-,TGCAGCGGTACCCACAATGAGCAGTTCTTC,CSGTHNEQFF
many,TRBV11-3,TRBJ2-1,-,TGTGCCAGCAGCTTAGACGGAAGCTACAATGAGCAGTTCTTC,CASSLDGSYNEQFF
-,TRBV7-8,TRBJ2-7,-,TGTGCCAGCAGCTTAGGTGTACTCGCCTCCTACGAGCAGTACTTC,CASSLGVLASYEQYF
-,TRBV5-1,TRBJ2-5,TRBD2,TGCGCCAGCAGCCAGGGACTAGCGGGAGCTCCAGAGACCCAGTACTTC,CASSQGLAGAPETQYF
many,TRBV6-2/TRBV6-3,TRBJ1-1,-,TGTGCCAGCAGCTACGGGACGGCGAACACTGAAGCTTTCTTT,CASSYGTANTEAFF
many,TRBV29-1,TRBJ2-3,-,TGCAGCGTTTGCCCTCGAGGGGCCACAGATACGCAGTATTTT,CSVCPRGATDTQYF
many,TRBV7-3,TRBJ2-5,TRBD2,TGTGCCAGCAGCTTACGTCCGCTAGCGGGAGTCCAACGGGAGACCCAGTACTTC,CASSLRPLAGVQRETQYF
many,TRBV25-1,TRBJ1-5,-,TGTGCCAGCAGTGGGGCAGGGCCCAATCAGCCCCAGCATTTT,CASSGAGPNQPQHF
-,TRBV6-2/TRBV6-3,TRBJ1-5,-,TGTGCCAGCAGTTACAAACTCGGCGATCAGCCCCAGCATTTT,CASSYKLGDQPQHF
many,TRBV5-8,TRBJ1-4,TRBD1,TGTGCCAGCAGCTTAGAAGGACAGGGGATGTCTAGTAATGAAAAACTGTTTTTT,CASSLEGQGMSSNEKLFF
many,TRBV20-1,TRBJ2-7,-,TGCAGTGCTAGAGCCCCCCAGGGGCAGTACTTC,CSARAPQGQYF
many,TRBV5-4,TRBJ1-1,-,TGTGCCAGCAGCTTACTGATGGGAGGGACGACTGAAGCTTTCTTT,CASSLLMGGTTEAFF
many,TRBV28,TRBJ2-1,-,TGTGCCAGCAGTTCCGCGGGACGGACCTACAATGAGCAGTTCTTC,CASSSAGRTYNEQFF
many,TRBV20-1,TRBJ2-2,-,TGCAGTGCTAGAGACCGGGACGCCGGAACCCTAGCCGGGGAGCTGTTTTTT,CSARDRDAGTLAGELFF
many,TRBV7-6,TRBJ2-1,-,TGTGCCAGCAGCTTAGGATCTAGCAGCCCTAACAATGAGCAGTTCTTC,CASSLGSSSPNNEQFF
many,TRBV19,TRBJ1-1,-,TGTGCCAGTAGTGGACAGCCGAACACTGAAGCTTTCTTT,CASSGQPNTEAFF
many,TRBV5-1,TRBJ2-7,TRBD2,TGCGCCAGCAGCTTGGGCCCGGGACTAGCGGGAGAAGAGCAGTACTTC,CASSLGPGLAGEEQYF
-,TRBV7-2,TRBJ2-7,-,TGTGCCAGCAGCCTAACCTCCGAGCAGTACTTC,CASSLTSEQYF
many,TRBV6-2/TRBV6-3,TRBJ2-7,-,TGTGCCAGCAGAGGGGGGACCAGGCCCTACGAGCAGTACTTC,CASRGGTRPYEQYF
many,TRBV20-1,TRBJ1-5,TRBD1,TGCAGTGCCCCGGGACAGGGGATAGGGCCCCAGCATTTT,CSAPGQGIGPQHF
few,TRBV20-1,TRBJ1-5,-,TGCAGTGCCTCAGGGAGTTTACAGCCCCAGCATTTT,CSASGSLQPQHF
many,TRBV9,TRBJ1-5,-,TGTGCCAGCAGCGTAGACGGGGCGGGACAGCCCCAGCATTTT,CASSVDGAGQPQHF
many,TRBV20-1,TRBJ2-3,-,TGCAGTGCTAGTGGCGCCAGGACCACAGATACGCAGTATTTT,CSASGARTTDTQYF
many,TRBV11-2,TRBJ1-1,-,TGTGCCAGCAGCTTAGACCGGACGTTCCACAGTGAAGCTTTCTTT,CASSLDRTFHSEAFF
few,TRBV11-2,TRBJ2-5,TRBD1,TGTGCCAGCAGTTCCGGGACAGGGCGGGTCGGTCAGTACTTC,CASSSGTGRVGQYF